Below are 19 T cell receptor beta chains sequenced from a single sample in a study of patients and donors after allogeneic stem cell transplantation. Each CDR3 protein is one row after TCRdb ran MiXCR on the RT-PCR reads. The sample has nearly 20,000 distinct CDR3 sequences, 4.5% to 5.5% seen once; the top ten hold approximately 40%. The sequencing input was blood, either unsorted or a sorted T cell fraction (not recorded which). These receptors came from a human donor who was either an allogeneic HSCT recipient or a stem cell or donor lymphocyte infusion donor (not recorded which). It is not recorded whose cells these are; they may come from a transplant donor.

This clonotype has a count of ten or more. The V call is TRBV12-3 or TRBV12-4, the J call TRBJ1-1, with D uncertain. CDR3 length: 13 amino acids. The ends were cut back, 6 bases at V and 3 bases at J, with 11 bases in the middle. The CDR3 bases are TGTGCCAGCAGCACAAACCGGGACACTGAAGCTTTCTTT. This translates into CASSTNRDTEAFF.

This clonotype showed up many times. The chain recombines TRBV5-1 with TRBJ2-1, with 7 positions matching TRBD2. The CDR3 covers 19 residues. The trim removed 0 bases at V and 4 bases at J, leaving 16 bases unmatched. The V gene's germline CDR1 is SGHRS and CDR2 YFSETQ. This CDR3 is CASSLAWGGGSREYNEQFF. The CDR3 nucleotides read TGCGCCAGCAGCTTGGCGTGGGGGGGGGGATCTAGAGAGTACAATGAGCAGTTCTTC.

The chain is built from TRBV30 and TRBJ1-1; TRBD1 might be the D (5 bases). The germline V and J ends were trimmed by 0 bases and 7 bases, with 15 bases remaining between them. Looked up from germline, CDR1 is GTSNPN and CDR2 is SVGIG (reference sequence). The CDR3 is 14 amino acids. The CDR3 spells CAWSVGPRVLEAFF. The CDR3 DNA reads TGTGCCTGGAGTGTGGGACCCAGGGTACTTGAAGCTTTCTTT.

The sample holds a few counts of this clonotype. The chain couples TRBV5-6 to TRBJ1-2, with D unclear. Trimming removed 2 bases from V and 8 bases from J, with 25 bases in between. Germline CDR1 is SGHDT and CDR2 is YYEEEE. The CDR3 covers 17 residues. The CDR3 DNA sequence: TGTGCCAGCAGCTTTTATTTCAAGGGAGGAGTTCAGCGAGGCTACACCTTC. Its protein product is CASSFYFKGGVQRGYTF.

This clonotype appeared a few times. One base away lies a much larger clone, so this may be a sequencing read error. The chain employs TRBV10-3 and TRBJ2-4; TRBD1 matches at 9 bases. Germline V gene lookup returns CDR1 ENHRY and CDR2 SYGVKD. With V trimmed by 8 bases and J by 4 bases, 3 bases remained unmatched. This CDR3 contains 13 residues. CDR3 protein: CAIGTGKKNIQYF. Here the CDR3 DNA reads TGTGCCATCGGGACAGGGAAAAAAAACATTCAGTACTTC.

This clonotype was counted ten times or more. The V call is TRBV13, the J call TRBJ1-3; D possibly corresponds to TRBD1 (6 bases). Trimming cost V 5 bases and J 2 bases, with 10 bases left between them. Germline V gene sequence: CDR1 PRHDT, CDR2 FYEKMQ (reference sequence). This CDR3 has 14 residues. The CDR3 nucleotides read TGTGCCAGCAGCCCCAGGGGAACTGGAAACACCATATATTTT. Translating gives CASSPRGTGNTIYF.

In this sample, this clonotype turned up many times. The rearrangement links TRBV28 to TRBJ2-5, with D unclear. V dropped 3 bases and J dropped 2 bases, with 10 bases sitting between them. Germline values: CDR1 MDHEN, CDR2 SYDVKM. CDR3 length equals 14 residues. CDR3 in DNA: TGTGCCAGCAGTTTCCCGGGTGGTCAAGAGACCCAGTACTTC. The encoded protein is CASSFPGGQETQYF.

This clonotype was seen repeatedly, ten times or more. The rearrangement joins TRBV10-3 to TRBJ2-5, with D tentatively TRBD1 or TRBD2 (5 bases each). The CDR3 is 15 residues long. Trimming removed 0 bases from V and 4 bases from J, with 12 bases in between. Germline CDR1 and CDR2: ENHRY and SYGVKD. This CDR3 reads CAISESAVGAETQYF. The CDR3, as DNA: TGTGCCATCAGTGAGTCGGCAGTCGGGGCAGAGACCCAGTACTTC.

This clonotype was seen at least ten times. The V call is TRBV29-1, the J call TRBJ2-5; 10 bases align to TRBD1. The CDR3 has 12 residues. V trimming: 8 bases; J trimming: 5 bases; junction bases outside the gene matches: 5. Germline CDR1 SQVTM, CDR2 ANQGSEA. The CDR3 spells CSTDRGLETQYF. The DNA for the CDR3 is TGCAGCACTGACAGGGGGCTCGAGACCCAGTACTTC.

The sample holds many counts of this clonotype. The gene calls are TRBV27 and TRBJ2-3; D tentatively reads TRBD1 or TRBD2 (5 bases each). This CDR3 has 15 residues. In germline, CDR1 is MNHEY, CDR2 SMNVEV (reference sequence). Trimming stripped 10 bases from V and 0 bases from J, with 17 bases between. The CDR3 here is CATHKMGDSTDTQYF. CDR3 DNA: TGTGCCACCCACAAGATGGGGGATAGCACAGATACGCAGTATTTT.

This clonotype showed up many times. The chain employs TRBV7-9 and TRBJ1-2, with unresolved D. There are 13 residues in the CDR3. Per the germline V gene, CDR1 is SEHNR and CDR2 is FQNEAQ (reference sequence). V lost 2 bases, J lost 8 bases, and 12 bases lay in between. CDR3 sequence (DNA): TGTGCCAGCAGCTTAATCCTTTGGAACGGCTACACCTTC. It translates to CASSLILWNGYTF.

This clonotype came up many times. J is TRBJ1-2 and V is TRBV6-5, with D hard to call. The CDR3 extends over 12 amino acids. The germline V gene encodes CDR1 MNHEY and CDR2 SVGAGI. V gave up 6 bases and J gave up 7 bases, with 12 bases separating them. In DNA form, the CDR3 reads TGTGCCAGCAGCCAGACAAGGCGTGGCTACACCTTC. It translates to CASSQTRRGYTF.

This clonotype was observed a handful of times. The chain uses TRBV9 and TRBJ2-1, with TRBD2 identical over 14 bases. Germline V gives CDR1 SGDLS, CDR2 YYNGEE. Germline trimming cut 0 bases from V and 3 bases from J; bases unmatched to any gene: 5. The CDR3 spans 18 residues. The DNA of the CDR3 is TGTGCCAGCAGCGTAGGGACTAGCGGGGGGCCCTACTACAATGAGCAGTTCTTC. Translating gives CASSVGTSGGPYYNEQFF.

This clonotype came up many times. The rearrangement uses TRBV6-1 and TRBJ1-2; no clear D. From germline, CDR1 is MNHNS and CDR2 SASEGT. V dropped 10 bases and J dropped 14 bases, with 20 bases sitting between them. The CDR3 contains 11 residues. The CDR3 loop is CATDRPGPRTF. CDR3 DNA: TGTGCCACCGATCGTCCGGGCCCGAGGACCTTC.

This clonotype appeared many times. CDR3 loop: CASSFWGQDEQYF. The CDR3, as DNA: TGTGCCAGCAGCTTTTGGGGGCAGGACGAGCAGTACTTC. This sequence joins TRBV7-9 and TRBJ2-7, with D perhaps matching TRBD1 (6 bases). Germline V gene sequence: CDR1 SEHNR, CDR2 FQNEAQ (reference sequence). The germline V and J ends were trimmed by 3 bases and 5 bases, with 11 bases remaining between them. The CDR3 consists of 13 residues. The variable domain in full, completed from reference TRBV7-9 and TRBJ2-7, reads DTGVSQNPRHKITKRGQNVTFRCDPISEHNRLYWYRQTLGQGPEFLTYFQNEAQLEKSRLLSDRFSAERPKGSFSTLEIQRTEQGDSAMYLCASSFWGQDEQYFGPGTRLTVT.

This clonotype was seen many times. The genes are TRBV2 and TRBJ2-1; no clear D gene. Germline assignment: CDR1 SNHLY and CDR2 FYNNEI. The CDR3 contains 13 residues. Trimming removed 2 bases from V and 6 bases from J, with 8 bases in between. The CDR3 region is CASSEQPGNEQFF. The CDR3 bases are TGTGCCAGCAGTGAACAGCCTGGCAATGAGCAGTTCTTC. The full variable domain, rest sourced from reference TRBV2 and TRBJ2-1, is EPEVTQTPSHQVTQMGQEVILRCVPISNHLYFYWYRQILGQKVEFLVSFYNNEISEKSEIFDDQFSVERPDGSNFTLKIRSTKLEDSAMYFCASSEQPGNEQFFGPGTRLTVL.

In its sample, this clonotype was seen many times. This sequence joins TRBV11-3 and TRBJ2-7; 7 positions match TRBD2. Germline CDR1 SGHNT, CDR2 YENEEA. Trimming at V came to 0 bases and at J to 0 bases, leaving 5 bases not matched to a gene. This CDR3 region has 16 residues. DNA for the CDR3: TGTGCCAGCAGCTTAGAGTTCGGGGGGAGCTCCTACGAGCAGTACTTC. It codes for CASSLEFGGSSYEQYF.

The DNA for the CDR3 is TGCAGTGCTAGAGATGGCGCGGGGATAACGGGGGGCTACACCTTC. Its translation is CSARDGAGITGGYTF. The genes are TRBV20-1 and TRBJ1-2; D is unresolved. Germline lookup yields CDR1 DFQATT and CDR2 SNEGSKA (reference sequence). There are 15 residues in the CDR3. V lost 0 bases and J 8 bases, leaving 19 bases between the germline ends.

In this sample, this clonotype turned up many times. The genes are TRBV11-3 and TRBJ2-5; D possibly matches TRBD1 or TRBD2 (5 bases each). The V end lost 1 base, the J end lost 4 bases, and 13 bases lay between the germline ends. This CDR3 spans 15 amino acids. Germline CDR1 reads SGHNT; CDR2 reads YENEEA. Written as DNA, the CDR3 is TGTGCCAGCAGCTTAGTTTCAGGGAGCACAGAGACCCAGTACTTC. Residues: CASSLVSGSTETQYF. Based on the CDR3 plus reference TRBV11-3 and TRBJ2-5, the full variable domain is EAGVVQSPRYKIIEKKQPVAFWCNPISGHNTLYWYLQNLGQGPELLIRYENEEAVDDSQLPKDRFSAERLKGVDSTLKIQPAELGDSAVYLCASSLVSGSTETQYFGPGTRLLVL.